The rows below give T cell receptor beta chains drawn from one sample of a study of vaccination and CD4 T cells after COVID-19. Their recognized antigens are unknown. One entry per CDR3 protein results from TCRdb running MiXCR on the PCR reads. The sample contains 17,000 or so distinct CDR3 sequences, 45% to 70% of which appear only once. Sequencing was carried out using CD4+ T cells from blood, cultured in vitro. The source is a human donor who had recovered from COVID-19. Both conserved end residues are part of each CDR3. The D gene is left open where the match is weak. Size values are once, few and many counts, or a class for expanded clones, and some rows have none.

TRBV15	TRBJ1-6	NA	NA	TGTGCCACCAGCAGCGCGAATTCACCCCTCCACTTT	CATSSANSPLHF
TRBV10-3	TRBJ2-2	NA	few	TGTGCCATGGGTGGGAGGCAGGACACCGGGGAGCTGTTTTTT	CAMGGRQDTGELFF
TRBV7-9	TRBJ2-3	NA	NA	TGTGCCAGCAGCCCAAAGCGGAGGGTTACAGATACGCAGTATTTT	CASSPKRRVTDTQYF
TRBV24-1	TRBJ2-1	TRBD2	once	TGTGCCACCAGTGACCACCCCGGGGGGGAACGTTCCAATGAGCAGTTCTTC	CATSDHPGGERSNEQFF
TRBV10-1	TRBJ2-1	TRBD1	NA	TGCGCCAGTTCCCCGGGACAGGGGCGGTACAATGAGCAGTTCTTC	CASSPGQGRYNEQFF
TRBV19	TRBJ2-5	NA	few	TGTGCCAGTAGTAAGGCTTCCAGCCAAGAGACCCAGTACTTC	CASSKASSQETQYF
TRBV19	TRBJ1-5	NA	NA	TGTGCCAGTGCCGGACAGCTCAATCAGCCCCAGCATTTT	CASAGQLNQPQHF
TRBV30	TRBJ1-6	NA	few	TGTGCCTGGAGTGTAGACACCGCGAGCTCCTATAATTCACCCCTCCACTTT	CAWSVDTASSYNSPLHF
TRBV20-1	TRBJ2-3	NA	NA	TGCAGTGCTAGATTCACAGATACGCAGTATTTT	CSARFTDTQYF
TRBV7-2	TRBJ1-2	NA	NA	TGTGCCAGCACCCTAGGGCAGTCATACTCCTATGGCTACACCTTC	CASTLGQSYSYGYTF
TRBV6-2/TRBV6-3	TRBJ2-7	NA	NA	TGTGCCACCCACGGTGCTGATGGTCGGACGGAGTACTTC	CATHGADGRTEYF
TRBV11-3	TRBJ1-2	NA	NA	TGTGCCAGCTCGGTATCCCAGGGAGGGTCTGGCTACACCTTC	CASSVSQGGSGYTF
TRBV11-3	TRBJ2-3	NA	few	TGTGCCAGCAGCTTATCGGACCTAAACACAGATACGCAGTATTTT	CASSLSDLNTDTQYF
TRBV5-1	TRBJ2-2	TRBD2	NA	TGCGCCAGCAGCATACCACTAGCGGTAAACACCGGGGAGCTGTTTTTT	CASSIPLAVNTGELFF
TRBV20-1	TRBJ1-1	TRBD1	few	TGCAGTCCCAATATGCCGACAGGGGTGAACACTGAAGCTTTCTTT	CSPNMPTGVNTEAFF
TRBV20-1	TRBJ2-7	NA	few	TGCAGTGGAGGAAGTACCTACGAGCAGTACTTC	CSGGSTYEQYF
TRBV28	TRBJ2-5	NA	few	TGTGCCAGCAGTTTAGGGGACCAAGAGACCCAGTACTTC	CASSLGDQETQYF
TRBV19	TRBJ1-2	NA	NA	TGTGCCAGTAGTATAGATTTGGAGGGGTACGGCTACACCTTC	CASSIDLEGYGYTF
TRBV19	TRBJ1-5	NA	few	TGTGCCAGTAGTATCGGATCAGATCAGCCCCAGCATTTT	CASSIGSDQPQHF
TRBV19	TRBJ1-2	NA	NA	TGTGCCAGTAGTTCCGAAGGGACTAACTATGGCTACACCTTC	CASSSEGTNYGYTF
TRBV10-1	TRBJ2-7	TRBD1	NA	TGCGCCAGCAGTGAGGGGACAGGGCCCCCCTACGAGCAGTACTTC	CASSEGTGPPYEQYF
TRBV12-3/TRBV12-4	TRBJ1-5	NA	NA	TGTGCCAGCAGTTTAAGGCAGACCAATCAGCCCCAGCATTTT	CASSLRQTNQPQHF
TRBV3-1	TRBJ2-3	NA	NA	TGTGCCAGCAGCCAAGACGGCACAGATACGCAGTATTTT	CASSQDGTDTQYF
TRBV7-8	TRBJ2-5	NA	NA	TGTGCCAGCACGGGGGGCTGGACCCAGTACTTC	CASTGGWTQYF
TRBV10-3	TRBJ2-3	NA	NA	TGTGCCATCAGTGAAGCGGCTAGGCCAGATACGCAGTATTTT	CAISEAARPDTQYF
TRBV3-1	TRBJ1-5	TRBD1	NA	TGTGCCAGCAGCCTTCAGGGGGCTTATCAGCCCCAGCATTTT	CASSLQGAYQPQHF
TRBV19	TRBJ1-1	NA	NA	TGTGCCAGTAGTAGGAAGTCAGCGAACACTGAAGCTTTCTTT	CASSRKSANTEAFF
TRBV6-1	TRBJ2-7	NA	NA	TGTGCCAGCAGTAAACCGCCGGGATCCACCGAGCAGTACTTC	CASSKPPGSTEQYF
TRBV20-1	TRBJ1-6	TRBD1	NA	TGCAGTGCTAGAGATCTCGGGGACAGGTCCTTTTTGGCCCTCCACTTT	CSARDLGDRSFLALHF
TRBV20-1	TRBJ2-5	TRBD1	NA	TGCAGTGCCACGTTGGGCGGTACAGGGGGAGTCTCGACCCAGTACTTC	CSATLGGTGGVSTQYF
TRBV4-3	TRBJ2-2	NA	NA	TGCGCCAGCAGCCAAGATCTAGGAACCGGGGAGCTGTTTTTT	CASSQDLGTGELFF
TRBV27	TRBJ2-5	NA	few	TGTGCCAGCAGTTTATCAGCATGGGAGACCCAGTACTTC	CASSLSAWETQYF
TRBV6-1	TRBJ1-2	NA	NA	TGTGCCAGCAGTCCCAGCCACTATGACCGGGGCTACACCTTC	CASSPSHYDRGYTF
TRBV20-1	TRBJ2-7	NA	few	TGCAGTGCTAGAGTCGCCTCGGACTTAACCTACGAGCAGTACTTC	CSARVASDLTYEQYF
TRBV18	TRBJ2-3	TRBD1	NA	TGTGCCAGCTCGGGACAGAACACAGATACGCAGTATTTT	CASSGQNTDTQYF
TRBV28	TRBJ2-7	NA	once	TGTGCCAGCAGTTCTTCCTCCTACGAGCAGTACTTC	CASSSSSYEQYF
TRBV7-2	TRBJ1-1	NA	NA	TGTGCCAGCAGCTTAGAGGGGGGGAGGACTGAAGCTTTCTTT	CASSLEGGRTEAFF
TRBV11-2	TRBJ2-1	TRBD2	NA	TGTGCCAGCAGCCCCCTAGCGGGAGGTCTCAATGAGCAGTTCTTC	CASSPLAGGLNEQFF
TRBV4-3	TRBJ2-7	NA	NA	TGCGCCAGCAGCCTGGGGGCGGCCCCCTCCTACGAGCAGTACTTC	CASSLGAAPSYEQYF
TRBV11-3	TRBJ2-7	TRBD1	few	TGTGCCAGCAGCTTACAGGGTCTCATGGGACAGGGACCCTACGAGCAGTACTTC	CASSLQGLMGQGPYEQYF
TRBV27	TRBJ1-2	TRBD1	few	TGTGCCAGCAGTTTAGGGACAGGGAGGTGGTATGGCTACACCTTC	CASSLGTGRWYGYTF
TRBV24-1	TRBJ2-4	TRBD1	NA	TGTGCCACCAGTGACCCGACAGGGACGGGCATTCAGTACTTC	CATSDPTGTGIQYF
TRBV7-9	TRBJ1-2	NA	once	TGTGCCAGCAGCCACCCGCCAGCCAACTATGGCTACACCTTC	CASSHPPANYGYTF
TRBV20-1	TRBJ2-1	TRBD2	NA	TGCAGTGCTAGAGGCTCTAGCGGGAACTACAATGAGCAGTTCTTC	CSARGSSGNYNEQFF
TRBV20-1	TRBJ2-5	NA	NA	TGCAGTGCTAGAACTATATACAGGATCCAAGAGACCCAGTACTTC	CSARTIYRIQETQYF
TRBV7-9	TRBJ2-2	NA	NA	TGTGCCAGCCCTGAGGACCAAACAGGATCTACCGGGGAGCTGTTTTTT	CASPEDQTGSTGELFF